A single sample is the source of the 20 T cell receptor beta chains below, sequenced in a study of T-cell reconstitution after alpha-beta-depleted transplantation in children. Molecular barcoding with unique molecular identifiers was used for the TCRbeta library. TCRdb ran MiXCR on the PCR reads and lists one entry per CDR3 protein. Of some 300,000 distinct CDR3 sequences detected, over 9% appear once; the ten largest clones hold roughly 7%. The sequenced sample was PBMCs, obtained before TCRalphabeta/CD19-depleted stem cell transplant. The receptors derive from a boy less than two years old with acute myeloid leukemia, due to receive a stem cell transplant.

This clonotype has at least ten counts. V is TRBV28 and J is TRBJ1-2, with TRBD1 identical over 7 bases. CDR1 MDHEN and CDR2 SYDVKM come from the germline V gene. There are 15 residues in the CDR3. V was clipped by 5 bases and J by 2 bases; unmatched bases: 8. The CDR3 DNA reads as TGTGCCAGCAGTCCGAACGAACAGGGGAACTATGGCTACACCTTC. The encoded protein is CASSPNEQGNYGYTF.

This clonotype occurred many times. This chain connects TRBV5-4 to TRBJ2-7; D is perhaps TRBD1 (5 bases). The CDR3 consists of 14 residues. Looked up from germline, CDR1 is SGHNT and CDR2 is YYREEE (reference sequence). The germline V and J ends were trimmed by 1 base and 0 bases, with 8 bases remaining between them. CDR3 sequence reads: CASSLKGNSYEQYF. The CDR3 DNA is TGTGCCAGCAGCTTGAAGGGGAACTCCTACGAGCAGTACTTC.

In its sample, this clonotype was seen many times. The genes are TRBV5-1 and TRBJ2-7; D unresolved. V was pared by 3 bases and J by 4 bases, with 11 bases between. Germline-derived CDR1 and CDR2 are SGHRS and YFSETQ. The CDR3 covers 13 residues. For the CDR3, the DNA is TGCGCCAGCAGCTCCCTCCGAGGATACGAGCAGTACTTC. It translates to CASSSLRGYEQYF.

This clonotype showed up many times. The chain combines TRBV12-3 or TRBV12-4 with TRBJ2-1; D gene ambiguous. The CDR3 length is 11 residues. V lost 1 base to trimming and J lost 10 bases, with 5 bases between them. The CDR3 spells CASSLGYEQFF. In DNA form, the CDR3 reads TGTGCCAGCAGTTTAGGATACGAGCAGTTCTTC.

This clonotype was recorded at least ten times. The chain uses TRBV27 and TRBJ2-1; D call uncertain. Trimming pared 3 bases from V and 6 bases from J, leaving 6 bases between. The CDR3 totals 12 residues. Germline values: CDR1 MNHEY, CDR2 SMNVEV (reference sequence). The CDR3 spells CASSFSSNEQFF. The CDR3 DNA reads TGTGCCAGCAGTTTTTCTAGCAATGAGCAGTTCTTC.

This clonotype was recorded many times. The CDR3 DNA reads as TGTGCCAGCAGCCTGGATGGGATTTATGGCTACACCTTC. This translates into CASSLDGIYGYTF. The V gene is TRBV7-2, the J gene TRBJ1-2; D is ambiguous. This CDR3 comprises 13 residues. V lost 5 bases to trimming and J lost 5 bases, with 12 bases between them. The germline V gene has CDR1 SGHTA and CDR2 FQGNSA.

This clonotype was seen at least ten times. The rearrangement links TRBV28 to TRBJ1-4; the match to TRBD1 covers 8 bases. CDR1 and CDR2 from the germline V gene are MDHEN and SYDVKM. V shed 6 bases and J 7 bases; nucleotides not matched to a gene: 7. The CDR3 sequence is 14 residues long. CDR3 in amino acids: CASRWTGWSEKLFF. CDR3 nucleotides: TGTGCCAGCAGATGGACAGGGTGGAGTGAAAAACTGTTTTTT.

A note on this clonotype: A much more abundant neighbour one base away suggests this may be a read error. The gene calls are TRBV7-8 and TRBJ2-1, with 9 nucleotides matching TRBD2. There are 17 residues in the CDR3. Germline V CDR1 and CDR2: SGHVS, FQNEAQ. CDR3 loop: CASSFRGGLAGNNQQFF. The CDR3 region has the DNA TGTGCCAGCAGCTTTCGGGGAGGGCTAGCGGGAAACAATCAGCAGTTCTTC.

In this sample, this clonotype turned up many times. This CDR3 is CASSGTGRDTQYF. The CDR3 DNA follows: TGTGCCAGCAGTGGGACAGGAAGAGATACGCAGTATTTT. V is TRBV25-1 and J is TRBJ2-3; 7 nucleotides align to TRBD1. CDR1 and CDR2 (germline): MGHDK, SYGVNS. The CDR3 is 13 residues long. Trimming removed 4 bases from V and 5 bases from J; junction bases left unmatched: 3.

This chain links TRBV6-4 with TRBJ2-1, with 12 nucleotides matching TRBD2. V was clipped by 8 bases and J by 5 bases; unmatched bases: 7. Germline V gene sequence: CDR1 MRHNA, CDR2 SNTAGT. The CDR3 totals 15 residues. The CDR3 loop reads CASLRRTSGDNEQFF. In DNA form, the CDR3 reads TGTGCCAGCCTACGGAGGACTAGCGGGGACAATGAGCAGTTCTTC.

Comments on this clonotype: Being one base from a much bigger clone, this may be a read error. The chain combines TRBV12-3 or TRBV12-4 with TRBJ1-3, with unresolved D. This CDR3 has 14 amino acids. In DNA form, the CDR3 reads TGTGCCAGCAGTTTGCAGGACCTAGGAGACACCATGTATTTT. Protein sequence: CASSLQDLGDTMYF.

This clonotype was picked up many times. This chain uses TRBV28 with TRBJ2-1, with TRBD2 identical over 7 bases. The V and J ends lost 6 bases and 2 bases, in that order; junction bases with no gene match: 4. The CDR3 spans 14 residues. CDR1 is MDHEN, CDR2 SYDVKM, per germline. The CDR3 loop is CASRFGGTYNEQFF. The CDR3 nucleotides are TGTGCCAGCAGGTTCGGGGGGACCTACAATGAGCAGTTCTTC.

The chain combines TRBV20-1 with TRBJ2-7; 7 bases align to TRBD2. From germline, CDR1 is DFQATT and CDR2 SNEGSKA (reference sequence). The CDR3 has 12 residues. V lost 4 bases, J lost 9 bases, and 9 bases stayed unmatched. The CDR3: CSATQGGEGQYF. The CDR3 DNA sequence: TGCAGTGCTACTCAGGGAGGGGAGGGGCAGTACTTC.

This clonotype appeared many times. The CDR3 spells CASRGLAGLEQYF. CDR3 sequence (DNA): TGTGCCAGTCGCGGACTAGCGGGGCTCGAGCAGTACTTC. This chain links TRBV12-3 or TRBV12-4 with TRBJ2-7; 12 bases are a match to TRBD2. This CDR3 is built from 13 residues. The ends lost 9 bases at V and 6 bases at J; junction bases unmatched: 6.

Ten or more counts support this clonotype. The chain couples TRBV27 to TRBJ2-3, with D unresolved. The germline CDR1 and CDR2 sequences are MNHEY and SMNVEV (reference sequence). With 2 bases removed from V and 4 bases from J, the gap between germline ends came to 4 bases. CDR3 length: 12 amino acids. The CDR3 reads CASSLRADTQYF. DNA for the CDR3: TGTGCCAGCAGTTTACGGGCAGATACGCAGTATTTT.

This clonotype was counted once. This may come from a read error, since a much larger clone is one base off. V is TRBV5-1 and J is TRBJ2-7; D is uncertain. CDR1 SGHRS and CDR2 YFSETQ come from the germline V gene. The CDR3 covers 14 residues. This CDR3 is CASSPFPGSYGQYF. In DNA, the CDR3 is TGCGCCAGCAGCCCCTTCCCGGGTAGCTACGGGCAGTACTTC.

This clonotype was picked up a small number of times. The CDR3 loop is CASRDQAGIGELFF. Here the CDR3 DNA reads TGTGCCAGCAGGGATCAGGCAGGGATCGGGGAGCTGTTTTTT. This chain connects TRBV7-2 to TRBJ2-2; a weak D match, TRBD1 (5 bases). The length of the CDR3 is 14 residues. V lost 6 bases and J lost 7, with 15 bases in between. Germline V gives CDR1 SGHTA, CDR2 FQGNSA.

This clonotype turned up a few times. The chain is built from TRBV20-1 and TRBJ2-7; TRBD2 agrees at 8 bases. CDR1 is DFQATT, CDR2 SNEGSKA, per germline (reference sequence). CDR3 length: 14 residues. The V gene end was trimmed by 6 bases and the J gene end by 1 base; junction bases not matched to a gene: 8. CDR3 in amino acids: CSARERGPSYEQYF. In DNA form, the CDR3 reads TGCAGTGCCCGGGAGCGGGGGCCGTCCTACGAGCAGTACTTC.

This chain joins TRBV7-2 and TRBJ2-7; 8 bases fit TRBD2. Germline V CDR1 and CDR2: SGHTA, FQGNSA. The CDR3 consists of 14 residues. The V segment lost 5 bases and the J segment 2 bases; nucleotides outside the gene matches: 5. The CDR3 loop is CASSPGGATYEQYF. The CDR3 coding sequence is TGTGCCAGCAGCCCCGGGGGGGCCACCTACGAGCAGTACTTC.

This clonotype was counted only a few times. The gene calls are TRBV6-1 and TRBJ1-6, with D possibly TRBD1 on 5 matching bases. The CDR3 spans 15 residues. Germline loops: CDR1 MNHNS, CDR2 SASEGT. The V end was cut by 5 bases, the J end by 6 bases, with 14 bases between. The CDR3 region has the DNA TGTGCCAGCAGTACCCCGTTGGGGGGTAATTCACCCCTCCACTTT. As protein: CASSTPLGGNSPLHF.